The entry that follows covers one T cell receptor beta chain sequence. The antigen remains undetermined. This sample was included in a study of T cells in Graves' hyperthyroidism and ophthalmopathy. Study-level findings and limits: Ophthalmopathy was distinguished from stable hyperthyroidism by 13 V-J signatures. Blood also showed most of the thyroid clonotypes that were expanded above 0.001.

The CDR3 length is 16 residues. V was clipped by 5 bases and J by 0 bases, with 13 bases between them. Germline loops: CDR1 LNHDA, CDR2 SQIVND (reference sequence). There were TCR beta CDR3 regions amplified from RNA transcripts. The HTBI primer set was used in a first-round RT-PCR of the TCR CDR3. TCRdb fed the multiplex PCR reads into MiXCR, producing one record per CDR3 protein. Of around 190,000 distinct CDR3 sequences listed, around 16% are singletons. Thyroid ultrasound and orbital computed tomography, with clinical symptoms and serum thyroxine and TRAb, informed diagnoses. The sequence came from a woman between 45 and 65 years old with Graves' hyperthyroidism. Sequencing was performed on blood. The V gene is TRBV19, the J gene TRBJ2-2, with D perhaps matching TRBD1 or TRBD2 (5 bases each). CDR3 sequence: CASSPPGRTNTGELFF. The CDR3 region has the DNA TGTGCCAGTAGTCCTCCGGGACGGACGAACACCGGGGAGCTGTTTTTT.